The source of this T cell receptor (beta chain) is a study of T cell repertoires in cytomegalovirus infection. TCRdb called the reads again in MiXCR, with one record for every CDR3 protein. The table lists some 940,000 distinct CDR3 sequences, about 33% of them singletons. Whole-study results and caveats: Within the response measured ex vivo, HLA-C-restricted CMV-specific TCR beta clonotypes were dominant.

V trimming: 1 base; J trimming: 1 base; junction bases outside the gene matches: 0. CDR1 is LGHNA, CDR2 YSLEER, per germline. The CDR3 is 15 residues long. In its sample, this clonotype was seen a few times. What it recognizes is unknown. The clonotype was recovered from a human donor in good health (CMV status not recorded). Some clones in this sample may be carry-over from other donors' samples. Sequenced material: cultured CD8+ T cells from PBMCs, taken from culture after CMV antigen stimulation. The V call is TRBV4-3, the J call TRBJ2-2, with 7 nucleotides matching TRBD2. The CDR3: CASSQGTRNTGELFF. Here the CDR3 DNA reads TGCGCCAGCAGCCAAGGGACTAGGAACACCGGGGAGCTGTTTTTT.